This T cell receptor beta chain emerged from a study of regulatory T cells in long-lasting Graves disease. The TCR beta library used iRepertoire HTBI primers with Arm-PCR amplification of CDR3. Each CDR3 protein is one row after TCRdb ran MiXCR on the multiplex PCR reads. The data contain around 400,000 distinct CDR3 sequences, around 11% of them singletons. A note on this clonotype: Its antigen is still unknown.

Study-wide findings and caveats: TRBV28, TRBJ1-2 and TRBJ2-5 were segments that persistent disease favored.

Trimming pared 7 bases from V and 10 bases from J, leaving 11 bases between. Germline loops: CDR1 SGHTA, CDR2 FQGNSA. This CDR3 is built from 12 residues. Noted time point: newly diagnosed GD, antithyroid drugs for less than 3 months. Preparation of the TCR library used RNA extracted from PBMCs. These data were also filed under a second study, of T cells in Graves' hyperthyroidism and ophthalmopathy. From that report: Patients showing uncontrolled infection, other autoimmune disease, pregnancy or lactation were ineligible. A model of 13 V-J pairs discriminated ophthalmopathy from stable hyperthyroidism. Prediction of ophthalmopathy progression came a median approximately 7 months pre-onset.

This chain links TRBV7-2 with TRBJ1-6, with D maybe TRBD1 (5 bases). The sequenced sample was peripheral blood mononuclear cells (PBMCs), obtained at new diagnosis, from a patient treated with antithyroid drugs. The receptor's source is a woman aged 18-29 years with Graves disease. CDR3 protein: CASNIGGSPLHF. The CDR3 DNA follows: TGTGCCAGCAACATTGGGGGGTCACCCCTCCACTTT.